What follows are 2 T cell receptor beta chains derived from one specimen sequenced in a study of metastatic and nonmetastatic thyroid tumors. Each patient came to thyroid surgery without any prior treatment (of any kind). MiXCR re-clonotyped the PCR reads for TCRdb. The profile shows around 19,000 clones, about 10% of them singletons. The sequenced material came from blood. The receptors here all came from a female donor with papillary thyroid cancer or a benign thyroid nodule (not recorded which). Some clones in this sample may be carry-over from other donors' samples.

Sample share makes this clone medium-sized (0.01 to 0.1%). The chain couples TRBV6-5 to TRBJ2-2; D uncertain. This CDR3 comprises 14 residues. Looked up from germline, CDR1 is MNHEY and CDR2 is SVGAGI. The germline V and J ends were trimmed by 2 bases and 7 bases, with 11 bases remaining between them. The CDR3 is CASSYTPSGGELFF. The CDR3 bases are TGTGCCAGCAGTTACACCCCCTCCGGCGGGGAGCTGTTTTTT.

CDR3 sequence reads: CASRDSWGWEPQHF. The CDR3 DNA reads as TGTGCCAGCAGAGACTCGTGGGGCTGGGAGCCCCAGCATTTT. The chain joins TRBV28 to TRBJ1-5; perhaps TRBD1 as D (5 bases). The ends were cut back, 6 bases at V and 8 bases at J, with 17 bases in the middle. This CDR3 spans 14 amino acids. Germline V gene sequence: CDR1 MDHEN, CDR2 SYDVKM.